Listed below are T cell receptor beta chains from one sample, sequenced in a study of blood T cell repertoires in COVID-19. The assay was immunoSEQ multiplex PCR, and TCRdb's table has in-frame clones only and misses some. The sample shows about 76,000 clones, about 88% of them seen only once. Sequencing input: peripheral blood. The receptor source for this set is a man aged 55 to 69 with COVID-19, enrolled during active disease. Each CDR3 is given with its conserved first and last residue. D genes are given only for firm matches. Part of the rows lack a size; the others show once, few, many or a class for expanded clones.

D	size	V	J	DNA	CDR3
TRBD2	-	TRBV18	TRBJ2-5	TGTGCCAGCTCACCCATAGGGGGGGGAGGGGGACTAGCGGGAGAAGAGACCCAGTACTTC	CASSPIGGGGGLAGEETQYF
-	-	TRBV4-1	TRBJ1-1	TGCGCCAGCAGCCAAGATGGAGTAAAAGCTTTCTTT	CASSQDGVKAFF
-	-	TRBV18	TRBJ1-2	TGTGCCAGCTCACCACAAGGGGATGATGGCTACACCTTC	CASSPQGDDGYTF
TRBD2	-	TRBV4-1	TRBJ2-4	TGCGCCAGCAGCCAAGATTGGAGTCGCGGGAGGGCAACCAATCTAGCCAAAAACATTCAGTACTTC	CASSQDWSRGRATNLAKNIQYF
-	few	TRBV6-1	TRBJ2-1	TGTGCCAGCAGTGAAGGAACTAGTCTATCCCTCAATGAGCAGTTCTTC	CASSEGTSLSLNEQFF
TRBD1	-	TRBV3-1/TRBV3-2	TRBJ1-5	TGTGCCAGCAGCCAAATGGGACAGGGAAGTCAGCCCCAGCATTTT	CASSQMGQGSQPQHF
-	-	TRBV4-2	TRBJ1-1	TGTGCCAGCAGCCAAGAGCCGACAGGACTGAACACTGAAGCTTTCTTT	CASSQEPTGLNTEAFF
TRBD1	-	TRBV4-2	TRBJ1-5	TGTGCCAGCAGCCAAGCGACAGGGGGCGCGTTCACTCAGCCCCAGCATTTT	CASSQATGGAFTQPQHF
-	few	TRBV6-5	TRBJ2-7	TGTGCCAGCAGTTACTTGGATGGACAGAAATCCTTC	CASSYLDGQKSF
TRBD1	-	TRBV5-4	TRBJ1-2	TGTGCCAGCAGCTTGGACAGGGGCAACTATGGCTACACCTTC	CASSLDRGNYGYTF
-	-	TRBV28	TRBJ2-7	TGTGCCGCTAAAGGAACAGTGACCTCCTACGAGCAGTACTTC	CAAKGTVTSYEQYF
TRBD2	-	TRBV24-1	TRBJ2-2	TGTGCCACCAGTGACTTGACTAGCGGGGGATACACCGGGGAGCTGTTTTTT	CATSDLTSGGYTGELFF
TRBD2	-	TRBV6-5	TRBJ2-1	TGTGCCAGCGTCGGGGGGGCAGGGAGGTACAATGAGCAGTTCTTC	CASVGGAGRYNEQFF
-	-	TRBV5-6	TRBJ1-2	TGTGCCAGCAGCAAAATGGGGCAGAACTATGGCTACACCTTC	CASSKMGQNYGYTF
-	-	TRBV5-5	TRBJ1-5	TGTGCCAGCAGCTTAGTAAGGGGAAGTCAGCCCCAGCATTTT	CASSLVRGSQPQHF
-	-	TRBV5-4	TRBJ1-2	TGTGCCAGCAGCTTGGAGAGTCTTACCTATGGCTACACCTTC	CASSLESLTYGYTF
TRBD1	-	TRBV28	TRBJ2-7	TGTGCCAGCAGTTCGGCCGGGACAGGGGGCCTCTACGAGCAGTACTTC	CASSSAGTGGLYEQYF
TRBD2	-	TRBV5-1	TRBJ2-3	TGCGCCAGCCGGACGGGACTAACCACAGATACGCAGTATTTT	CASRTGLTTDTQYF
TRBD1	-	TRBV7-9	TRBJ1-2	TGTGCCAGCAGCTTAGGGGGGACAGGGGTCGACTATGGCTACACCTTC	CASSLGGTGVDYGYTF
TRBD1	-	TRBV6-5	TRBJ2-2	TGTGCCGGAAGCGAACAGGGGCAACCGACCGGGGAGCTGTTTTTT	CAGSEQGQPTGELFF